Listed here are 32 T cell receptor beta chains from one sample, sequenced in a study of cytomegalovirus exposure and HLA in healthy donors. Amplification used 60 Vbeta primers and 13 Jbeta primers. Clones were sequenced by immunoSEQ multiplex PCR, and TCRdb holds only the in-frame ones, with some missing. The table includes about 150,000 clones, approximately 70% detected once. The sequenced sample consisted of PBMCs. These TCRs come from a woman between 18 and 30 years old in good health and CMV-seronegative.

In its sample, this clone was seen many times. The chain combines TRBV18 with TRBJ1-1, with D possibly TRBD1 on 5 matching bases. The germline gives CDR1 KGHSH, CDR2 LQKENI. This CDR3 spans 17 amino acids. V lost 5 bases and J lost 5, with 24 bases in between. The CDR3 DNA reads TGTGCCAGCTCAACGACAGATGGGCGTCTTCCAAGGACTGAAGCTTTCTTT. Amino acid sequence: CASSTTDGRLPRTEAFF.

J is TRBJ2-7 and V is TRBV2; tentative D call: TRBD2 (7 bases). CDR1 and CDR2 (germline): SNHLY, FYNNEI. The V gene lost 8 bases and the J gene lost 2 bases, with 25 bases spanning the gap. The CDR3 extends over 17 amino acids. CDR3 protein: CASSGGRKGKGTYEQYF. For the CDR3, the DNA is TGTGCCAGCTCGGGGGGCCGAAAGGGGAAGGGCACCTACGAGCAGTACTTC. The full variable domain, rest sourced from reference TRBV2 and TRBJ2-7, is EPEVTQTPSHQVTQMGQEVILRCVPISNHLYFYWYRQILGQKVEFLVSFYNNEISEKSEIFDDQFSVERPDGSNFTLKIRSTKLEDSAMYFCASSGGRKGKGTYEQYFGPGTRLTVT.

The chain is built from TRBV19 and TRBJ2-3, with 7 bases lining up with TRBD1. This CDR3 is 14 amino acids long. Germline lookup yields CDR1 LNHDA and CDR2 SQIVND (reference sequence). The J segment lost 2 bases and the V segment lost 6 bases, leaving 5 bases of the junction unmatched. The CDR3 DNA follows: TGTGCCAGTAGAACCGGGACAGCCACAGATACGCAGTATTTT. It is translated as CASRTGTATDTQYF.

In DNA, the CDR3 is TGTGCCAGCAGTTTGGGGAGTAGCTATGGCTACACCTTC. Amino acid sequence: CASSLGSSYGYTF. The V gene is TRBV27, the J gene TRBJ1-2, with D uncertain. CDR3 length: 13 amino acids. Trimming cost V 3 bases and J 4 bases, with 9 bases left between them. In germline, CDR1 is MNHEY, CDR2 SMNVEV (reference sequence).

This clone has only one observation. The chain links TRBV28 to TRBJ1-1; 12 bases fit TRBD1. The V gene end was trimmed by 3 bases and the J gene end by 1 base; junction bases not matched to a gene: 3. There are 16 residues in the CDR3. CDR1 is MDHEN and CDR2 is SYDVKM in the germline V gene. CDR3 in amino acids: CASSFRDRGRNTEAFF. The DNA of the CDR3 is TGTGCCAGCAGTTTTCGGGACAGGGGGCGGAACACTGAAGCTTTCTTT.

A single count supports this clone. The chain uses TRBV5-4 and TRBJ2-6; TRBD1 might be the D (6 bases). There are 15 residues in the CDR3. Looked up from germline, CDR1 is SGHNT and CDR2 is YYREEE (reference sequence). Trimming cost V 0 bases and J 4 bases, with 8 bases left between them. CDR3 nucleotides: TGTGCCAGCAGCTTGGTGGGGGCCGGGGCCAACGTCCTGACTTTC. Its protein is CASSLVGAGANVLTF.

This sequence joins TRBV7-2 and TRBJ1-5; D is possibly TRBD1 (5 bases). The germline gives CDR1 SGHTA, CDR2 FQGNSA. The CDR3 is 16 residues long. V gave up 0 bases and J gave up 8 bases, with 17 bases separating them. The CDR3 coding sequence is TGTGCCAGCAGCTTAGCCCCGGCGGGGCCTCAAAAGCCCCAGCATTTT. Translation gives CASSLAPAGPQKPQHF.

The rearrangement links TRBV2 to TRBJ2-1; 7 bases align to TRBD2. Trimming at V came to 4 bases and at J to 4 bases, leaving 10 bases not matched to a gene. This CDR3 has 16 residues. The V gene's germline CDR1 is SNHLY and CDR2 FYNNEI. Here the CDR3 DNA reads TGTGCCAGCAGTGTGGAGGAGCTAGCGGCTTACAATGAGCAGTTCTTC. Its protein is CASSVEELAAYNEQFF. The whole variable domain, remainder taken from reference TRBV2 and TRBJ2-1, is EPEVTQTPSHQVTQMGQEVILRCVPISNHLYFYWYRQILGQKVEFLVSFYNNEISEKSEIFDDQFSVERPDGSNFTLKIRSTKLEDSAMYFCASSVEELAAYNEQFFGPGTRLTVL.

This clone occurred a few times. J is TRBJ1-1 and V is TRBV9; TRBD1 might be the D (6 bases). The CDR3 spans 16 residues. Germline V gene data show CDR1 as SGDLS and CDR2 as YYNGEE. Deletions cut 4 bases from V and 3 bases from J, with 19 bases between. CDR3 DNA sequence: TGTGCCAGCAGCACCCAGTTTGGGGGCTTGGACACTGAAGCTTTCTTT. This codes for CASSTQFGGLDTEAFF. Looking up the rest from reference TRBV9 and TRBJ1-1 gives the full variable domain: DSGVTQTPKHLITATGQRVTLRCSPRSGDLSVYWYQQSLDQGLQFLIQYYNGEERAKGNILERFSAQQFPDLHSELNLSSLELGDSALYFCASSTQFGGLDTEAFFGQGTRLTVV.

V usage is TRBV12-5 and J usage is TRBJ2-5; TRBD2 might be the D (6 bases). This CDR3 contains 15 residues. Germline-derived CDR1 and CDR2 are LGHNT and FRNRAP. Trimming took 6 bases from V and 0 from J, leaving 14 bases between them. This CDR3 reads CASGPGLQYQETQYF. The CDR3 DNA follows: TGTGCTAGTGGGCCGGGACTCCAGTACCAAGAGACCCAGTACTTC. The whole variable domain, filled in from reference TRBV12-5 and TRBJ2-5, reads DARVTQTPRHKVTEMGQEVTMRCQPILGHNTVFWYRQTMMQGLELLAYFRNRAPLDDSGMPKDRFSAEMPDATLATLKIQPSEPRDSAVYFCASGPGLQYQETQYFGPGTRLLVL.

The chain employs TRBV6-5 and TRBJ1-2, with 7 bases identical to TRBD1. This CDR3 has 16 residues. Germline-derived CDR1 and CDR2 are MNHEY and SVGAGI. With 4 bases clipped from V and 4 bases from J, the junction kept 12 bases outside the gene matches. For the CDR3, the DNA is TGTGCCAGCAGTTCCGGGACAGCATCAAGGGGCTATGGCTACACCTTC. Translating it yields CASSSGTASRGYGYTF.

This chain links TRBV9 with TRBJ2-1; TRBD2 matches 8 bases. V lost 2 bases and J lost 1; bases outside the gene matches: 17. From germline, CDR1 is SGDLS and CDR2 YYNGEE. The CDR3 runs 20 residues. The CDR3 here is CASSVNIPGGADKSYNEQFF. For the CDR3, the DNA is TGTGCCAGCAGCGTTAACATCCCCGGGGGGGCCGATAAGTCCTACAATGAGCAGTTCTTC. The full variable domain, with the rest looked up from reference TRBV9 and TRBJ2-1, is DSGVTQTPKHLITATGQRVTLRCSPRSGDLSVYWYQQSLDQGLQFLIQYYNGEERAKGNILERFSAQQFPDLHSELNLSSLELGDSALYFCASSVNIPGGADKSYNEQFFGPGTRLTVL.

The chain has TRBV6-5 and TRBJ2-7, with D perhaps matching TRBD1 (7 bases). This CDR3 spans 16 amino acids. The V end was cut by 0 bases, the J end by 2 bases, with 14 bases between. Germline CDR1 reads MNHEY; CDR2 reads SVGAGI. In DNA, the CDR3 is TGTGCCAGCAGTTACTCGAGCGCGGGGACAGCCTACGAGCAGTACTTC. Translating it yields CASSYSSAGTAYEQYF.

Notes on this clone: The junction does not match germline at one end; this may be a read error. The chain recombines TRBV19 with TRBJ2-1; weak D call: TRBD1 (7 bases). This CDR3 is built from 12 residues. Germline CDR1 LNHDA, CDR2 SQIVND (reference sequence). CDR3 nucleotide sequence: TGTGCCAGTCTTTCCCAGGGGGGCTGGATGATCTTC. Translation: CASLSQGGWMIF.

This chain links TRBV6-1 with TRBJ1-2; 9 nucleotides align to TRBD1. The CDR3 covers 15 residues. Germline V gene data show CDR1 as MNHNS and CDR2 as SASEGT. Trimming removed 2 bases from V and 6 bases from J; junction bases left unmatched: 7. The CDR3 reads CASSEPGQGRDGYTF. The CDR3 DNA sequence: TGTGCCAGCAGTGAACCCGGACAGGGGAGGGATGGCTACACCTTC.

The V and J genes are TRBV19 and TRBJ2-6, with D possibly matching TRBD2 (6 bases). This CDR3 contains 17 residues. Trimming took off 6 bases at V and 0 bases at J, with 15 bases between the two ends. Germline V gene lookup returns CDR1 LNHDA and CDR2 SQIVND (reference sequence). The CDR3 DNA reads TGTGCCAGTAGGGAAAGCGGGTCTTCCTCTGGGGCCAACGTCCTGACTTTC. Its translation is CASRESGSSSGANVLTF.

The genes are TRBV30 and TRBJ2-7, with 10 bases that match TRBD2. CDR1 and CDR2 (germline): GTSNPN, SVGIG (reference sequence). The CDR3 extends over 14 amino acids. J gave up 6 bases and V 0 bases, and 5 bases lay outside the gene matches. The CDR3 bases are TGTGCCTGGAGTGTGAGCGGGAGGGCCCCCGAGCAGTACGTC. Amino acid sequence: CAWSVSGRAPEQYV.

The chain employs TRBV28 and TRBJ2-1; the match to TRBD2 covers 7 bases. This CDR3 is 15 amino acids long. Unmatched junction bases numbered 10, after V lost 4 bases and J lost 7 bases. The germline CDR1 and CDR2 sequences are MDHEN and SYDVKM. As DNA, the CDR3 is TGTGCCAGCAGTTCTTCTGCGGGGGATAAAAATGAGCAGTTCTTC. Its translation is CASSSSAGDKNEQFF.

This chain links TRBV6-6 with TRBJ2-1; 7 nucleotides agree with TRBD2. The germline V gene encodes CDR1 MNHNY and CDR2 SVGAGI (reference sequence). Trimming cost V 1 base and J 7 bases; bases outside gene matches: 4. The CDR3 is 14 amino acids. DNA for the CDR3: TGTGCCAGCAGTTACTGGGGGGGTCCAAATGAGCAGTTCTTC. Translating gives CASSYWGGPNEQFF.

This chain links TRBV28 with TRBJ1-6, with a weak D call TRBD1 (5 bases). Germline CDR1 reads MDHEN; CDR2 reads SYDVKM. The ends were cut back, 5 bases at V and 1 base at J, with 12 bases in the middle. The CDR3 contains 16 residues. CDR3 residues: CASSLPQGSYNSPLHF. The CDR3 DNA follows: TGTGCCAGCAGTCTTCCCCAGGGTTCCTATAATTCACCCCTCCACTTT. The variable domain in full, with the rest retrieved from reference TRBV28 and TRBJ1-6, is DVKVTQSSRYLVKRTGEKVFLECVQDMDHENMFWYRQDPGLGLRLIYFSYDVKMKEKGDIPEGYSVSREKKERFSLILESASTNQTSMYLCASSLPQGSYNSPLHFGNGTRLTVT.

The V and J genes are TRBV5-1 and TRBJ2-1; 10 bases fit TRBD1. Germline V gives CDR1 SGHRS, CDR2 YFSETQ. The trim removed 3 bases at V and 2 bases at J, leaving 5 bases unmatched. The CDR3 is made up of 16 amino acids. CDR3 coding DNA: TGCGCCAGCAGCTCGGCCGGGACAGGGGCCTACAATGAGCAGTTCTTC. Amino acid sequence: CASSSAGTGAYNEQFF.

This clone occurred once. The CDR3 region is CASSRNRGITDTQYF. CDR3 DNA sequence: TGTGCCAGTAGTAGGAACAGGGGGATCACAGATACGCAGTATTTT. The chain carries TRBV19 and TRBJ2-3; TRBD1 agrees at 8 bases. V lost 4 bases, J lost 2 bases, and 5 bases stayed unmatched. The CDR3 totals 15 residues. Germline CDR1 reads LNHDA; CDR2 reads SQIVND (reference sequence).

V is TRBV11-3 and J is TRBJ1-1; D unclear. Germline V gene lookup returns CDR1 SGHNT and CDR2 YENEEA. The germline V and J ends were trimmed by 4 bases and 4 bases, with 13 bases remaining between them. This CDR3 comprises 14 residues. CDR3 sequence (DNA): TGTGCCAGCAGCTCGTGGACTCGTAGCACTGAAGCTTTCTTT. Protein product: CASSSWTRSTEAFF.

The chain carries TRBV30 and TRBJ1-6, with 9 bases lining up with TRBD1. Germline-derived CDR1 and CDR2 are GTSNPN and SVGIG (reference sequence). The CDR3 has 14 residues. J lost 6 bases, V lost 1 base, and 1 base had no gene match. The CDR3 nucleotides are TGTGCCTGGAGTGCGACAGGGGGTAATTCACCCCTCCACTTT. Its translation: CAWSATGGNSPLHF.

This clone has a handful of counts. J is TRBJ1-3 and V is TRBV9, with D hard to call. Germline V gene data show CDR1 as SGDLS and CDR2 as YYNGEE. The CDR3 extends over 15 amino acids. V lost 3 bases and J lost 0, with 10 bases in between. CDR3 bases: TGTGCCAGCAGCGCGGGAGAGAGCTCTGGAAACACCATATATTTT. As protein: CASSAGESSGNTIYF.

The chain couples TRBV9 to TRBJ2-2; tentative D call: TRBD1 (5 bases). Between the trimmed V and J ends, which lost 4 bases and 0 bases, there was a span of 10 bases. CDR3 length: 15 amino acids. The V gene's germline CDR1 is SGDLS and CDR2 YYNGEE. The CDR3 coding sequence is TGTGCCAGCAGCCCCAGGGCTTCGAACACCGGGGAGCTGTTTTTT. Translation gives CASSPRASNTGELFF.

The V gene is TRBV7-9, the J gene TRBJ1-2, with TRBD1 matching 9 bases. This CDR3 has 13 amino acids. Unmatched junction bases numbered 6, after V lost 5 bases and J lost 8 bases. Germline loops: CDR1 SEHNR, CDR2 FQNEAQ (reference sequence). As DNA, the CDR3 is TGTGCCAGCAGCAGGGACAGGGCTCAAGGCTACACCTTC. It encodes CASSRDRAQGYTF. The complete variable domain, with remaining parts taken from reference TRBV7-9 and TRBJ1-2, reads DTGVSQNPRHKITKRGQNVTFRCDPISEHNRLYWYRQTLGQGPEFLTYFQNEAQLEKSRLLSDRFSAERPKGSFSTLEIQRTEQGDSAMYLCASSRDRAQGYTFGSGTRLTVV.

V gene TRBV27 combines with J gene TRBJ1-2; perhaps TRBD1 as D (6 bases). Germline assignment: CDR1 MNHEY and CDR2 SMNVEV (reference sequence). The CDR3 totals 14 residues. Trimming took 5 bases from V and 4 from J, leaving 14 bases between them. CDR3 residues: CASSPQGSGYGYTF. Written as DNA, the CDR3 is TGTGCCAGCAGTCCGCAGGGGAGCGGCTATGGCTACACCTTC.

The genes are TRBV4-3 and TRBJ2-7; D might be TRBD2 (5 bases). There are 13 residues in the CDR3. Germline assignment: CDR1 LGHNA and CDR2 YSLEER. Trimming stripped 1 base from V and 5 bases from J, with 9 bases between. The DNA for the CDR3 is TGCGCCAGCAGCCAAGCGTCCGGGAACGAGCAGTACTTC. It translates to CASSQASGNEQYF.

The chain combines TRBV18 with TRBJ1-5, with D unclear. This CDR3 spans 15 amino acids. Germline values: CDR1 KGHSH, CDR2 LQKENI. V lost 3 bases and J 2 bases, leaving 11 bases between the germline ends. CDR3 coding DNA: TGTGCCAGCTCACCCCCTAATAACGGCAATCAGCCCCAGCATTTT. It specifies CASSPPNNGNQPQHF. Supplemented by reference TRBV18 and TRBJ1-5, the full variable domain reads NAGVMQNPRHLVRRRGQEARLRCSPMKGHSHVYWYRQLPEEGLKFMVYLQKENIIDESGMPKERFSAEFPKEGPSILRIQQVVRGDSAAYFCASSPPNNGNQPQHFGDGTRLSIL.

This rearrangement joins TRBV19 to TRBJ2-1, with TRBD2 identical over 14 bases. CDR3 size: 13 residues. J gave up 10 bases and V 11 bases, and 7 bases lay outside the gene matches. Germline values: CDR1 LNHDA, CDR2 SQIVND (reference sequence). This CDR3 reads CASGLAGVGEQFF. The CDR3 DNA reads TGTGCCTCGGGACTAGCGGGAGTTGGGGAGCAGTTCTTC.

The chain couples TRBV15 to TRBJ2-1, with unresolved D. The CDR3 consists of 15 residues. V was cut by 4 bases and J by 0 bases, with 10 bases left in between. The germline gives CDR1 LNHNV, CDR2 YYDKDF (reference sequence). Here the CDR3 DNA reads TGTGCCACCAGCACGGAGACCCTCTCCTACAATGAGCAGTTCTTC. This gives the protein CATSTETLSYNEQFF.